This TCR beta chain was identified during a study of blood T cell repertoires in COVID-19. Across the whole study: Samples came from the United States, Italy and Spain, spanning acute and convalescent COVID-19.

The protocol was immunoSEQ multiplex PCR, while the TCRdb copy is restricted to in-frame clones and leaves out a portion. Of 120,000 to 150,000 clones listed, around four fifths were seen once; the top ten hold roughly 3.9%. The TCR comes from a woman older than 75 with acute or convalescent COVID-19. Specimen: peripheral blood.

This CDR3 is CASSALQVNTEAFF. CDR3 nucleotides: TGTGCCAGCAGTGCTTTACAGGTAAACACTGAAGCTTTCTTT. The chain is built from TRBV27 and TRBJ1-1; maybe TRBD1 (5 bases). There are 14 residues in the CDR3. The germline gives CDR1 MNHEY, CDR2 SMNVEV (reference sequence). V lost 5 bases to trimming and J lost 2 bases, with 12 bases between them.